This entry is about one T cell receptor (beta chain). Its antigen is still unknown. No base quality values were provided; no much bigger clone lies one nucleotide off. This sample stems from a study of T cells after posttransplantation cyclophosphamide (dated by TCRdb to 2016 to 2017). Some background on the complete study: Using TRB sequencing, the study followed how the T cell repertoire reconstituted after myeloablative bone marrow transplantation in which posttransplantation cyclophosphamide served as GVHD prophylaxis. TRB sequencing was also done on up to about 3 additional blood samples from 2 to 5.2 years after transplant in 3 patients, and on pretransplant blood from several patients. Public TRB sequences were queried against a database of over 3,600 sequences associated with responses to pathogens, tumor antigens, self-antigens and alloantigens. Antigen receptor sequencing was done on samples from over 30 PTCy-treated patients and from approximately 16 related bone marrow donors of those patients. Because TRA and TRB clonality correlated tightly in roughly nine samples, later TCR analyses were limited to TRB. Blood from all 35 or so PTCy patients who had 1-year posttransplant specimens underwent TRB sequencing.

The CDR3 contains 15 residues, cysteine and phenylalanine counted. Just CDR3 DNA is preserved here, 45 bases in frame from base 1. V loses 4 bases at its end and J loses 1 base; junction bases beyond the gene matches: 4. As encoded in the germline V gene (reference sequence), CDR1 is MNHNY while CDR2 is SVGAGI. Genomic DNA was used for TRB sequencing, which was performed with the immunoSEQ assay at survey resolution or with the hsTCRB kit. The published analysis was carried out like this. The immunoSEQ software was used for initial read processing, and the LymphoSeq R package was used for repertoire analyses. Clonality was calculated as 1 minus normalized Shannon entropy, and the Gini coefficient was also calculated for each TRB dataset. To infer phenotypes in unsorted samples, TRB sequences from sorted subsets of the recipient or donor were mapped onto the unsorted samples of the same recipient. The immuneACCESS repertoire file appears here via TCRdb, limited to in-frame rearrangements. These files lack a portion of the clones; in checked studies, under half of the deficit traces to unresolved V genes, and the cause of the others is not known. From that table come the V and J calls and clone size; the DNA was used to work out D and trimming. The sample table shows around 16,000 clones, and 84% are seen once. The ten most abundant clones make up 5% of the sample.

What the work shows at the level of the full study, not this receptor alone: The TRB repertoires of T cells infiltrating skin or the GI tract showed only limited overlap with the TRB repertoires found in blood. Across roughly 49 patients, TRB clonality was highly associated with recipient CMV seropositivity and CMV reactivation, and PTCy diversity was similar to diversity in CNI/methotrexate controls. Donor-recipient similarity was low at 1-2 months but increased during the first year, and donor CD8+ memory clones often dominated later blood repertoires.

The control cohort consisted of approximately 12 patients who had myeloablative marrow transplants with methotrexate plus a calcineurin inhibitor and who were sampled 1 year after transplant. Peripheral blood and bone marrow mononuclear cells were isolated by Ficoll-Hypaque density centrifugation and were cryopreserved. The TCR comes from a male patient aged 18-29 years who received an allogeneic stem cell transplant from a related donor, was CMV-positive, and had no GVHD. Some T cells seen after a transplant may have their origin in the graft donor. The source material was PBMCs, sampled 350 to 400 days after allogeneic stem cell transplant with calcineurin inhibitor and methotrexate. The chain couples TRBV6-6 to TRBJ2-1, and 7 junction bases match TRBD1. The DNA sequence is TGTGCCAGCAGTTCCGGGACAGCTTCCTACAATGAGCAGTTCTTC. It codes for CASSSGTASYNEQFF.